The source of this TCR beta chain is a study of cytomegalovirus exposure and HLA in healthy donors. Trimming shortened V by 6 bases and J by 5 bases, and 6 bases separated the two germline ends. The CDR3 contains 11 residues. Germline-derived CDR1 and CDR2 are MDHEN and SYDVKM. The PCR was carried out with 60 Vbeta primers and 13 Jbeta primers. This table comes from immunoSEQ multiplex PCR, and its TCRdb copy is limited to in-frame clones, with some not included. The sample carries around 170,000 clones, less than 80% recorded once. The rearrangement uses TRBV28 and TRBJ2-3, with D possibly matching TRBD1 (5 bases). The sample taken for sequencing was PBMCs. The clonotype was recovered from a man aged 18 to 29 in good health and CMV-seronegative. This chain's CDR3 is CASSQGDTQYF. CDR3 coding DNA: TGTGCCAGCAGCCAGGGAGATACGCAGTATTTT. Together with reference TRBV28 and TRBJ2-3, the CDR3 gives the full variable domain: DVKVTQSSRYLVKRTGEKVFLECVQDMDHENMFWYRQDPGLGLRLIYFSYDVKMKEKGDIPEGYSVSREKKERFSLILESASTNQTSMYLCASSQGDTQYFGPGTRLTVL.